One sample yielded the 2 T cell receptor beta chains listed below, sequenced in a study of T cells in Graves' hyperthyroidism and ophthalmopathy. Researchers amplified the TCR beta CDR3 regions from RNA transcripts. In the first-round RT-PCR of the TCR CDR3, the HTBI primer set was used. TCRdb called the multiplex PCR reads again in MiXCR, with one record for every CDR3 protein. Counted here are roughly 500,000 distinct CDR3 sequences, about 45% occurring once; the ten biggest clones make up about 45%. The sequencing sample was made of peripheral blood or thyroid tissue (not recorded which). The receptors derive from an adult woman with Graves' disease, either hyperthyroidism or ophthalmopathy (not recorded which).

The chain links TRBV10-2 to TRBJ1-5, with D possibly TRBD1 on 5 matching bases. V lost 1 base to trimming and J lost 11 bases, with 12 bases between them. The CDR3 spans 13 residues. CDR1 WSHSY and CDR2 SAAADI come from the germline V gene. The CDR3 here is CASSEWRGETQHF. CDR3 sequence (DNA): TGCGCCAGCAGTGAGTGGCGGGGGGAGACCCAGCATTTT.

The rearrangement uses TRBV29-1 and TRBJ1-4; 11 nucleotides align to TRBD1. In germline, CDR1 is SQVTM, CDR2 ANQGSEA. With V trimmed by 8 bases and J by 8 bases, 7 bases remained unmatched. The CDR3 totals 13 residues. The CDR3 is CSFWTGGEEKLFF. The CDR3 DNA reads TGCAGCTTCTGGACAGGGGGCGAAGAAAAACTGTTTTTT.